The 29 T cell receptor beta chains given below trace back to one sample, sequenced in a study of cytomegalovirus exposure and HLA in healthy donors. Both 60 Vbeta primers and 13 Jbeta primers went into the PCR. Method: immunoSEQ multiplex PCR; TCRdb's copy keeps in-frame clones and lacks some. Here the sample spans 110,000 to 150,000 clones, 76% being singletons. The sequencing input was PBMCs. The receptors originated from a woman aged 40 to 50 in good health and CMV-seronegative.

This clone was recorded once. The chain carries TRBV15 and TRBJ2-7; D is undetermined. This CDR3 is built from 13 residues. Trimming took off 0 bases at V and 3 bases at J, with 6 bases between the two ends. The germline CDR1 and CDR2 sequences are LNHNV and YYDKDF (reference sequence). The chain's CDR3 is CATSRDTYYEQYF. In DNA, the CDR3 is TGTGCCACCAGCAGAGATACCTACTACGAGCAGTACTTC.

CDR3 nucleotide sequence: TGCGCCAGCAGCTTTTTAGCGGGGGTGTACAATGAGCAGTTCTTC. This gives the protein CASSFLAGVYNEQFF. The chain combines TRBV5-1 with TRBJ2-1; 9 bases match TRBD2. The J segment lost 4 bases and the V segment lost 2 bases, leaving 4 bases of the junction unmatched. Germline CDR1 reads SGHRS; CDR2 reads YFSETQ. There are 15 residues in the CDR3.

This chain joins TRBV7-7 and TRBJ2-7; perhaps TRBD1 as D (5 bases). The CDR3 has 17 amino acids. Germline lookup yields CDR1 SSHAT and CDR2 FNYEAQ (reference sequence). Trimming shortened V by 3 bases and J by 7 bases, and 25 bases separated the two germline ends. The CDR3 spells CASSLGRSLSITREQYF. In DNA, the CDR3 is TGTGCCAGCAGCTTGGGGCGATCCCTATCTATTACGAGGGAGCAGTACTTC. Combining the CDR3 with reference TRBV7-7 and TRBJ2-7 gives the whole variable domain GAGVSQSPRYKVTKRGQDVTLRCDPISSHATLYWYQQALGQGPEFLTYFNYEAQPDKSGLPSDRFSAERPEGSISTLTIQRTEQRDSAMYRCASSLGRSLSITREQYFGPGTRLTVT.

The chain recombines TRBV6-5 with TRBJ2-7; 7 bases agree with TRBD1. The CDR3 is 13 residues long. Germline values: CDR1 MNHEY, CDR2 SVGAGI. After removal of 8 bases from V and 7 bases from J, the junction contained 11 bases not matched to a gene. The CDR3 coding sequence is TGTGCCAGCTTCAGTACAGGGGCTGGGGAGCAGTACTTC. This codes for CASFSTGAGEQYF.

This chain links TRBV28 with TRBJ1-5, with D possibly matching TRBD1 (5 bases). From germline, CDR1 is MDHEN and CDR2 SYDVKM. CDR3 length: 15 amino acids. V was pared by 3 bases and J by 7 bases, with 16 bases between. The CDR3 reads CASSLGGSGGQPQHF. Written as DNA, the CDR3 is TGTGCCAGCAGTTTGGGCGGGTCCGGGGGGCAGCCCCAGCATTTT.

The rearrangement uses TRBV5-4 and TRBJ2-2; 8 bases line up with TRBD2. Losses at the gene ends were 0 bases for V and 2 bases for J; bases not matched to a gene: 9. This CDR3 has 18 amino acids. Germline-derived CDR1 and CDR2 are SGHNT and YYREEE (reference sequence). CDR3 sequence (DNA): TGTGCCAGCAGCTTGGGTGGATTAGCGGGATTAAACACCGGGGAGCTGTTTTTT. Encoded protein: CASSLGGLAGLNTGELFF.

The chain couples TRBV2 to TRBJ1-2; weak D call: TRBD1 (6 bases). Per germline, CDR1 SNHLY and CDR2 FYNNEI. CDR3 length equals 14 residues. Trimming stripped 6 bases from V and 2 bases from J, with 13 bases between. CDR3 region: CASRNPTGNYGYTF. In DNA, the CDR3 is TGTGCCAGCAGGAACCCGACAGGAAACTATGGCTACACCTTC.

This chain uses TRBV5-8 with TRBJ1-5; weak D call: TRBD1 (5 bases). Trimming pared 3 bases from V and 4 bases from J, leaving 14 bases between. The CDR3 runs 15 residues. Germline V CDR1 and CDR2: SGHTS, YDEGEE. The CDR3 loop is CASSWGTGGNQPQHF. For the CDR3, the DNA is TGTGCCAGCAGCTGGGGGACCGGGGGAAATCAGCCCCAGCATTTT. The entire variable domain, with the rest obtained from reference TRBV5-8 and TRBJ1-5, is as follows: EAGVTQSPTHLIKTRGQQATLRCSPISGHTSVYWYQQALGLGLQFLLWYDEGEERNRGNFPPRFSGRQFPNYSSELNVNALELEDSALYLCASSWGTGGNQPQHFGDGTRLSIL.

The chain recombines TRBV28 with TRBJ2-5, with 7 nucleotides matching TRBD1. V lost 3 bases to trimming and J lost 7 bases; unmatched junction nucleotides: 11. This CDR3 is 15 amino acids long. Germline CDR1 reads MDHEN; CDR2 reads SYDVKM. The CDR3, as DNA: TGTGCCAGCAGTTTTCTACGGGACAGCCGGGGGACCCAGTACTTC. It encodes CASSFLRDSRGTQYF. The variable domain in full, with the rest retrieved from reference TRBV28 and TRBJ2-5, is DVKVTQSSRYLVKRTGEKVFLECVQDMDHENMFWYRQDPGLGLRLIYFSYDVKMKEKGDIPEGYSVSREKKERFSLILESASTNQTSMYLCASSFLRDSRGTQYFGPGTRLLVL.

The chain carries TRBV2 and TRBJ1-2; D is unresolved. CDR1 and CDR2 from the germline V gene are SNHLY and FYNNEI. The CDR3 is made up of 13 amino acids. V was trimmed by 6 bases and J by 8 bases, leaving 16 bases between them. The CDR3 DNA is TGTGCCAGCAGAAAAGGGCCCGGGGAAGGCTACACCTTC. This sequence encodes CASRKGPGEGYTF.

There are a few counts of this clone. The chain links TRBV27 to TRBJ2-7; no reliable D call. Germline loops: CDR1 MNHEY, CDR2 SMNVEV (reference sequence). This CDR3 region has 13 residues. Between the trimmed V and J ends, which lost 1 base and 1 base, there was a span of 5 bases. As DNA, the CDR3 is TGTGCCAGCAGTTTATTTCTTTCCTACGAGCAGTACTTC. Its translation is CASSLFLSYEQYF.

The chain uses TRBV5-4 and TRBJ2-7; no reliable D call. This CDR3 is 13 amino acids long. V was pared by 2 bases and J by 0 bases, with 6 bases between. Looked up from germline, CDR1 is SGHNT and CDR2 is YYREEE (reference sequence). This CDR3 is CASSFDNSYEQYF. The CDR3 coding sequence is TGTGCCAGCAGCTTTGACAACTCCTACGAGCAGTACTTC.

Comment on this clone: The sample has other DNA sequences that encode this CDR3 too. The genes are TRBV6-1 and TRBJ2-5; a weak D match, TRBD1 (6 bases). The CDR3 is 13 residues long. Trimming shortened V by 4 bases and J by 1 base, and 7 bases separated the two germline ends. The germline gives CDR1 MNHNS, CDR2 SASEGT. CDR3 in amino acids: CASSGTVQETQYF. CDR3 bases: TGTGCCAGCAGTGGGACAGTCCAAGAGACCCAGTACTTC.

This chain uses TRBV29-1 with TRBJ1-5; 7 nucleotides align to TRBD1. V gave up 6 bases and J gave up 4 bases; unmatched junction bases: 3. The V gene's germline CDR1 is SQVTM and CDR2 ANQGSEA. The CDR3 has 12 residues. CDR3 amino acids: CSVKGANQPQHF. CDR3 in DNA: TGCAGCGTCAAGGGGGCTAATCAGCCCCAGCATTTT.

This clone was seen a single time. This chain's CDR3 is CASSQTLAGSYNEQFF. In nucleotides, the CDR3 is TGCGCCAGCAGCCAAACACTAGCGGGTTCCTACAATGAGCAGTTCTTC. The chain employs TRBV4-1 and TRBJ2-1, with 9 bases aligning to TRBD2. The CDR3 sequence is 16 residues long. The V gene end was trimmed by 2 bases and the J gene end by 1 base; junction bases not matched to a gene: 3. Per the germline V gene, CDR1 is MGHRA and CDR2 is YSYEKL.

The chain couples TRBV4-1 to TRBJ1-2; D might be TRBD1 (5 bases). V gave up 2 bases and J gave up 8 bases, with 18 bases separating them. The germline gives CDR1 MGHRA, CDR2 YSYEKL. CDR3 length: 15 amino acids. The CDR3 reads CASSQSASGFWGYTF. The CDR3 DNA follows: TGCGCCAGCAGCCAATCCGCCTCAGGGTTCTGGGGCTACACCTTC.

CDR3 residues: CASSLDLAPEQYF. In DNA form, the CDR3 reads TGTGCCAGCAGCTTAGACCTAGCCCCCGAGCAGTACTTC. The genes are TRBV5-4 and TRBJ2-7, with TRBD2 as a possible D gene (5 bases). Between the trimmed V and J ends, which lost 2 bases and 6 bases, there was a span of 12 bases. The CDR3 sequence is 13 residues long. Germline assignment: CDR1 SGHNT and CDR2 YYREEE (reference sequence).

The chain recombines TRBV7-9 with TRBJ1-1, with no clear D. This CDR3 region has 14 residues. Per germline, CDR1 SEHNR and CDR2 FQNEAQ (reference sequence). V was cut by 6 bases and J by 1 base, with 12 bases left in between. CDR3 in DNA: TGTGCCAGCAGGCCTGGTAGTAAGAACACTGAAGCTTTCTTT. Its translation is CASRPGSKNTEAFF. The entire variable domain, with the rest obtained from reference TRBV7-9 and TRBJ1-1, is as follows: DTGVSQNPRHKITKRGQNVTFRCDPISEHNRLYWYRQTLGQGPEFLTYFQNEAQLEKSRLLSDRFSAERPKGSFSTLEIQRTEQGDSAMYLCASRPGSKNTEAFFGQGTRLTVV.

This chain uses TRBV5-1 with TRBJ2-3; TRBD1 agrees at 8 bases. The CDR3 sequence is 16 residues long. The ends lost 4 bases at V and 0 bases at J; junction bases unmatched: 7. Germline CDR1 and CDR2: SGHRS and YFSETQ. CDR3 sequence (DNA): TGCGCCAGCAGCCCAGGACAGGGACTGAGCACAGATACGCAGTATTTT. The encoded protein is CASSPGQGLSTDTQYF. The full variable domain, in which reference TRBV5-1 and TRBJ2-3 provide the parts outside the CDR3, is KAGVTQTPRYLIKTRGQQVTLSCSPISGHRSVSWYQQTPGQGLQFLFEYFSETQRNKGNFPGRFSGRQFSNSRSEMNVSTLELGDSALYLCASSPGQGLSTDTQYFGPGTRLTVL.

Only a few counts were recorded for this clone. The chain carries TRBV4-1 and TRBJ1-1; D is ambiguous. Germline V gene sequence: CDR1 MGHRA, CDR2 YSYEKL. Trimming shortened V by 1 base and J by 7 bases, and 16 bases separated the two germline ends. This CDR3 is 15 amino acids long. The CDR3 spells CASSQGGQSLDEAFF. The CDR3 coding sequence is TGCGCCAGCAGCCAAGGCGGCCAGTCGCTCGATGAAGCTTTCTTT.

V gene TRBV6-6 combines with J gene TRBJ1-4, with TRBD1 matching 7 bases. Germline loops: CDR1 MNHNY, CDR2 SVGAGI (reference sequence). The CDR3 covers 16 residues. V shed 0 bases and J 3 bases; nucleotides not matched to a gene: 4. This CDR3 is CASSYSRGLANEKLFF. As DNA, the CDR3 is TGTGCCAGCAGTTACTCGAGGGGGCTGGCTAATGAAAAACTGTTTTTT.

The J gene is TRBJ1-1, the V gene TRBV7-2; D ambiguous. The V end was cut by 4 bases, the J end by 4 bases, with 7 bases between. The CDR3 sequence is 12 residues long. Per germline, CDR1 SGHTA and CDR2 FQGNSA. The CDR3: CASSSTVTEAFF. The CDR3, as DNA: TGTGCCAGCAGCTCCACGGTCACTGAAGCTTTCTTT.

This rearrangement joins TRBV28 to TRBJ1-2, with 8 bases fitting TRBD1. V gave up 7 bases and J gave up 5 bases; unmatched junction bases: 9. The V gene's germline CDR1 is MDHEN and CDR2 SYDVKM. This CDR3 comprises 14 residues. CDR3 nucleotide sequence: TGTGCCAGCATTGGGCACAGGGGGGTATATGGCTACACCTTC. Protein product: CASIGHRGVYGYTF.

CDR3 sequence: CASSFLATLSNEQFF. CDR3 in DNA: TGTGCCAGCAGCTTCCTAGCGACCCTTAGCAATGAGCAGTTCTTC. This sequence joins TRBV7-9 and TRBJ2-1, with D perhaps matching TRBD2 (6 bases). CDR3 length equals 15 residues. The germline V and J ends were trimmed by 3 bases and 6 bases, with 15 bases remaining between them. Germline V CDR1 and CDR2: SEHNR, FQNEAQ (reference sequence). Looking up the rest from reference TRBV7-9 and TRBJ2-1 gives the full variable domain: DTGVSQNPRHKITKRGQNVTFRCDPISEHNRLYWYRQTLGQGPEFLTYFQNEAQLEKSRLLSDRFSAERPKGSFSTLEIQRTEQGDSAMYLCASSFLATLSNEQFFGPGTRLTVL.

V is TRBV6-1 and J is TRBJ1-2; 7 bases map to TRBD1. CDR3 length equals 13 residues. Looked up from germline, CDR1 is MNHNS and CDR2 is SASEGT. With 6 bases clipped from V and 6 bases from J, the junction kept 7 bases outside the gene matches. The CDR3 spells CASSRDSGHGYTF. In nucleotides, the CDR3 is TGTGCCAGCAGCCGGGACAGCGGGCATGGCTACACCTTC.

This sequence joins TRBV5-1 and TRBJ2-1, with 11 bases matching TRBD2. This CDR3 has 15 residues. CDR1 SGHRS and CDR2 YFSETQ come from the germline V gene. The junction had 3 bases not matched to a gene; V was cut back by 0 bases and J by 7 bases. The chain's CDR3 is CASSLAIAGGNEQFF. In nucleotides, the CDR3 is TGCGCCAGCAGCTTGGCGATAGCGGGGGGGAATGAGCAGTTCTTC.

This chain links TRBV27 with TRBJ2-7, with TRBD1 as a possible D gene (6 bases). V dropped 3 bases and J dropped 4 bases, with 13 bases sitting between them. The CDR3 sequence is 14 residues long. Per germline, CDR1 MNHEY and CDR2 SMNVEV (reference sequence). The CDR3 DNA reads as TGTGCCAGCAGTTTGTCTCGGACAGCTTACGAGCAGTACTTC. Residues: CASSLSRTAYEQYF.

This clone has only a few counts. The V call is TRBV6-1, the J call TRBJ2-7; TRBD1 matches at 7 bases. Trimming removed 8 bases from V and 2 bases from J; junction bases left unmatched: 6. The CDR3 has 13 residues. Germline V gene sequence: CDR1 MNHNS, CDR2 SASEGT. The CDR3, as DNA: TGTGCCAGCGAGCCGACAGGGACCTACGAGCAGTACTTC. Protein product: CASEPTGTYEQYF.

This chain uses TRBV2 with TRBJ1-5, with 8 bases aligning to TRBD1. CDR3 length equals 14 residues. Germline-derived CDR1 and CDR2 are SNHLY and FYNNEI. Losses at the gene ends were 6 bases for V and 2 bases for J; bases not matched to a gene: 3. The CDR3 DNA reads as TGTGCCAGCAGCCAGGGGGCGGGCAATCAGCCCCAGCATTTT. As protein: CASSQGAGNQPQHF.